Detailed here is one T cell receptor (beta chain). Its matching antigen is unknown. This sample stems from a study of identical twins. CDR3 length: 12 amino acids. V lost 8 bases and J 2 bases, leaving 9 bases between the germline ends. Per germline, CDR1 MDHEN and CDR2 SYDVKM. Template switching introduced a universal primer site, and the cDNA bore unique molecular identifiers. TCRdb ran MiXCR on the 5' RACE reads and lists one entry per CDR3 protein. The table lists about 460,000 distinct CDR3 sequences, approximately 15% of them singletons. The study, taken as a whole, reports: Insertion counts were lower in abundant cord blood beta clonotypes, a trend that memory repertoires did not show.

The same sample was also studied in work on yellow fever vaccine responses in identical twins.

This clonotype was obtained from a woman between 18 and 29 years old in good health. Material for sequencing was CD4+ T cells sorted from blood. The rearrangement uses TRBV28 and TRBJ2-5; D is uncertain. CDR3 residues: CASEAEQETQYF. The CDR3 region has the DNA TGTGCCAGCGAGGCTGAACAAGAGACCCAGTACTTC.